This TCR beta chain was identified in a study of T cells in Graves' hyperthyroidism and ophthalmopathy. Study overall: The initial diagnosis was the point when peripheral blood was collected, ahead of any treatment. Findings and caveats of the study: The model's output predicted ophthalmopathy at a median of 6.5 months prior to onset.

Patients with uncontrolled infections, other autoimmune diseases, pregnancy or lactation were excluded. Clinical symptoms, serum thyroxine and TRAb, thyroid ultrasound and orbital computed tomography together formed the diagnostic basis. CDR1 MNHEY and CDR2 SMNVEV come from the germline V gene (reference sequence). Trimming stripped 6 bases from V and 4 bases from J, with 11 bases between. The CDR3 loop spans 13 amino acids. Authors of the study amplified TCR beta CDR3 regions from RNA transcripts. HTBI primers were employed in a first-round RT-PCR of the TCR CDR3. TCRdb analysed the multiplex PCR reads with MiXCR anew, one entry per CDR3 protein. The table has approximately 510,000 distinct CDR3 sequences, less than 25% seen once. This clonotype was counted only a few times. Its target is unknown.

Sequencing used blood. The chain couples TRBV27 to TRBJ2-3; no definite D call. This sequence originates from a young man with Graves' hyperthyroidism. CDR3 residues: CASSPADSDTQYF. CDR3 nucleotide sequence: TGTGCCAGCAGCCCAGCCGACTCAGATACGCAGTATTTT.